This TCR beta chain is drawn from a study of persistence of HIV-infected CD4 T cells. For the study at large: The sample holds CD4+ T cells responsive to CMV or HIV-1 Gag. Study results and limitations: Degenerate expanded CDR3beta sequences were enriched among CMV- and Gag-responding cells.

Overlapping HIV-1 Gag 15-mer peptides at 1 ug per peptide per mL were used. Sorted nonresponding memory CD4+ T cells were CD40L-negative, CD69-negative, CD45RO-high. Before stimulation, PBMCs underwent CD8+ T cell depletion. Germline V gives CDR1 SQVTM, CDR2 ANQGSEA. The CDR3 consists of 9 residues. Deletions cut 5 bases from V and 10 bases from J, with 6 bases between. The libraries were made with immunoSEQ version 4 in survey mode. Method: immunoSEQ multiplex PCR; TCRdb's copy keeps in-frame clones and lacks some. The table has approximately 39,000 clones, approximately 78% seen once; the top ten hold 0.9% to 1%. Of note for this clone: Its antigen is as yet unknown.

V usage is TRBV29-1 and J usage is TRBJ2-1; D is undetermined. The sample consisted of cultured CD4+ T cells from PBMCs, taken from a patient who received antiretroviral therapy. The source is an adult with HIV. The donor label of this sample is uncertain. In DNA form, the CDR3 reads TGCAGCGTTAAGAAGGAGCAGTTCTTC. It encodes CSVKKEQFF.